This TCR beta chain was recovered during a study of beta chain features in type 1 diabetes. The authors reverse transcribed all of the isolated RNA, so sequencing captured expressed TCRB transcripts. Data came from immunoSEQ multiplex PCR; TCRdb stores just in-frame clones and leaves some out. The repertoire holds about 370,000 clones, over 9% seen once, with roughly 0.6% in the top ten. This clone has more than one count but fewer than ten. The antigen is not known. Germline V gene data show CDR1 as SGHTA and CDR2 as FQGNSA. Trimming shortened V by 0 bases and J by 2 bases, and 11 bases separated the two germline ends. The CDR3 consists of 16 residues. General study findings and limits: A definitive answer on HLA type influencing TCRB rearrangement was not reached here. The VDJ junctions of type 1 diabetes patients carried fewer insertions and more deletions. Type 1 diabetes patients showed a moderate but significant shortening of TCRB CDR3s in all four CD4+ subsets.

V and J are TRBV7-2 and TRBJ1-3; D call uncertain. The sequencing input was central memory CD4+ T cells from blood. This clonotype originated in a man aged 25-45 years with type 1 diabetes. The CDR3 region is CASSLAQTMAGNTIYF. DNA of the CDR3: TGTGCCAGCAGCTTAGCTCAGACGATGGCTGGAAACACCATATATTTT.